This T cell receptor (beta chain) was sequenced in a study of cytotoxic CD8 clonotypes in ibrutinib-treated CLL. Study summary: The sample average was about 260,000 productive templates and 85,000 to 100,000 productive rearrangements.

As for this clone: Its matching antigen is unknown.

V shed 5 bases and J shed 4 bases, with 11 bases lying between them. CDR1 is SGHAT and CDR2 is FQNNGV in the germline V gene. CDR3 size: 13 residues. Extraction of around 2 micrograms of genomic DNA from cryopreserved PBMCs supplied material for TCR beta libraries. Regarding the study as a whole: Public clonotypes were uncommon and contracted or stayed stable on treatment. Clonality (at baseline) was higher than in age-matched healthy donors and tracked circulating CD8+ T-cell counts.

Generated by immunoSEQ multiplex PCR, the TCRdb table keeps only in-frame clones and is missing some. This repertoire shows 52,000 or so clones, 83% found once; its top ten account for roughly 22%. This receptor was obtained from a human donor with chronic lymphocytic leukemia. Specimen: PBMCs, collected after 24 months of ibrutinib treatment. This rearrangement joins TRBV11-2 to TRBJ2-5, with unresolved D. CDR3 nucleotide sequence: TGTGCCAGCAGCGAAGGGCTGAGAGAGACCCAGTACTTC. Residues: CASSEGLRETQYF. Full variable domain (missing parts from reference TRBV11-2 and TRBJ2-5): EAGVAQSPRYKIIEKRQSVAFWCNPISGHATLYWYQQILGQGPKLLIQFQNNGVVDDSQLPKDRFSAERLKGVDSTLKIQPAKLEDSAVYLCASSEGLRETQYFGPGTRLLVL.